The 27 T cell receptor beta chains in this list originate from one sample, sequenced in a study of blood T cell repertoires in COVID-19. The assay was immunoSEQ multiplex PCR, and TCRdb's table has in-frame clones only and misses some. The sample has 380,000 or so clones, around 90% seen once. Material: PBMCs or T cells enriched from blood (not recorded which). Receptor source: a middle-aged woman with acute COVID-19.

This CDR3 is CASSGGARGAGEETQYF. The CDR3 region has the DNA TGTGCCAGCAGTGGAGGAGCCCGGGGGGCCGGGGAAGAGACCCAGTACTTC. This chain links TRBV2 with TRBJ2-5; perhaps TRBD2 as D (7 bases). The CDR3 has 17 amino acids. Trimming left V 4 bases short and J 3 bases short, with 21 bases between. Germline V gene data show CDR1 as SNHLY and CDR2 as FYNNEI.

The chain uses TRBV30 and TRBJ1-1; 7 bases are shared with TRBD1. J lost 3 bases, V lost 2 bases, and 9 bases had no gene match. The CDR3 totals 15 residues. Germline loops: CDR1 GTSNPN, CDR2 SVGIG (reference sequence). The CDR3, as DNA: TGTGCCTGGAGTAACAGGGGAAGGGGGCACACTGAAGCTTTCTTT. Protein: CAWSNRGRGHTEAFF. Filled out from reference TRBV30 and TRBJ1-1, the complete variable domain reads SQTIHQWPATLVQPVGSPLSLECTVEGTSNPNLYWYRQAAGRGLQLLFYSVGIGQISSEVPQNLSASRPQDRQFILSSKKLLLSDSGFYLCAWSNRGRGHTEAFFGQGTRLTVV.

The rearrangement joins TRBV11-3 to TRBJ2-2; 7 bases match TRBD1. J lost 5 bases, V lost 6 bases, and 12 bases had no gene match. CDR1 SGHNT and CDR2 YENEEA come from the germline V gene. The CDR3 spans 16 residues. Here the CDR3 DNA reads TGTGCCAGCAGTCCAGACAGGGACCAAGGGACCGGGGAGCTGTTTTTT. This encodes CASSPDRDQGTGELFF.

This clone was picked up a small number of times. V usage is TRBV5-5 and J usage is TRBJ2-7; tentative D call: TRBD1 (6 bases). Looked up from germline, CDR1 is SGHKS and CDR2 is YYEKEE (reference sequence). The V end lost 1 base, the J end lost 4 bases, and 12 bases lay between the germline ends. The CDR3 is 14 amino acids. In DNA form, the CDR3 reads TGTGCCAGCAGCTTGTTAGAGGGGGTGTACGAGCAGTACTTC. The encoded protein is CASSLLEGVYEQYF.

This chain connects TRBV7-6 to TRBJ2-2; 7 bases are shared with TRBD2. CDR3 length: 14 residues. The V gene's germline CDR1 is SGHVS and CDR2 FNYEAQ. The V and J ends lost 5 bases and 7 bases, in that order; junction bases with no gene match: 7. In DNA form, the CDR3 reads TGTGCCAGCAGCGCGGGGGAGGGCGGCGGGGAGCTGTTTTTT. Protein sequence: CASSAGEGGGELFF. The whole variable domain, filled in from reference TRBV7-6 and TRBJ2-2, reads GAGVSQSPRYKVTKRGQDVALRCDPISGHVSLYWYRQALGQGPEFLTYFNYEAQQDKSGLPNDRFSAERPEGSISTLTIQRTEQRDSAMYRCASSAGEGGGELFFGEGSRLTVL.

This clone was observed a few times. The chain carries TRBV7-6 and TRBJ2-3, with TRBD2 identical over 9 bases. The V gene's germline CDR1 is SGHVS and CDR2 FNYEAQ. CDR3 length: 16 residues. Germline trimming cut 5 bases from V and 3 bases from J; bases unmatched to any gene: 9. This CDR3 reads CASSAQPSGVTDTQYF. CDR3 in DNA: TGTGCCAGCAGCGCACAACCTAGCGGGGTGACAGATACGCAGTATTTT.

The V gene is TRBV18, the J gene TRBJ1-2, with 8 bases matching TRBD1. There are 13 residues in the CDR3. CDR1 is KGHSH and CDR2 is LQKENI in the germline V gene. The V and J ends lost 2 bases and 4 bases, in that order; junction bases with no gene match: 0. Written as DNA, the CDR3 is TGTGCCAGCTCACCAACAGGGGGCTATGGCTACACCTTC. Its protein is CASSPTGGYGYTF.

The chain uses TRBV29-1 and TRBJ2-1; D perhaps matches TRBD1 (5 bases). Germline-derived CDR1 and CDR2 are SQVTM and ANQGSEA. The V and J ends lost 3 bases and 9 bases respectively, with 6 bases between them. This CDR3 contains 10 residues. The CDR3 region is CSVEGPEQFF. As DNA, the CDR3 is TGCAGCGTTGAGGGGCCTGAGCAGTTCTTC.

CDR3 residues: CASSKCPGIITEAFF. CDR3 nucleotide sequence: TGTGCCAGCAGCAAATGTCCGGGGATAATCACTGAAGCTTTCTTT. This chain joins TRBV21-1 and TRBJ1-1. TRBV21-1 is reported as a pseudogene. The CDR3 has 15 residues.

The chain carries TRBV21-1 and TRBJ2-2; the table's TRBD1 call for D was not verified on the DNA. TRBV21-1 is deemed a pseudogene. This CDR3 has 15 amino acids. For the CDR3, the DNA is TGTGCCAGCAGCAAATGGGCCTGGAACACCGGGGAGCTGTTTTTT. It yields the protein CASSKWAWNTGELFF.

This sequence joins TRBV5-1 and TRBJ1-6; D gene unclear. The CDR3 covers 12 residues. Germline V gene sequence: CDR1 SGHRS, CDR2 YFSETQ. V was cut by 4 bases and J by 11 bases, with 10 bases left in between. As DNA, the CDR3 is TGCGCCAGCAGCAATGTCGGTACACCCCTCCACTTT. Translating gives CASSNVGTPLHF.

As for this clone: Other DNA sequences in the same sample also yield this CDR3. The J gene is TRBJ1-5, the V gene TRBV19, with 8 bases lining up with TRBD1. Germline V lookup: CDR1 LNHDA, CDR2 SQIVND (reference sequence). The CDR3 spans 14 residues. V was clipped by 4 bases and J by 2 bases; unmatched bases: 1. CDR3 nucleotides: TGTGCCAGTAGTACGACAGGGGGCAATCAGCCCCAGCATTTT. It specifies CASSTTGGNQPQHF. The whole variable domain, remainder taken from reference TRBV19 and TRBJ1-5, is DGGITQSPKYLFRKEGQNVTLSCEQNLNHDAMYWYRQDPGQGLRLIYYSQIVNDFQKGDIAEGYSVSREKKESFPLTVTSAQKNPTAFYLCASSTTGGNQPQHFGDGTRLSIL.

CDR3 bases: TGTGCCAGCAGTGAGCGGGACAGGGGGAACACTGAAGCTTTCTTT. It codes for CASSERDRGNTEAFF. J is TRBJ1-1 and V is TRBV2; 10 nucleotides align to TRBD1. CDR3 size: 15 residues. Germline-derived CDR1 and CDR2 are SNHLY and FYNNEI. J lost 1 base, V lost 3 bases, and 2 bases had no gene match.

The genes are TRBV5-1 and TRBJ2-5, with 9 positions matching TRBD2. Losses at the gene ends were 5 bases for V and 0 bases for J; bases not matched to a gene: 11. There are 17 residues in the CDR3. Germline CDR1 reads SGHRS; CDR2 reads YFSETQ. The CDR3 loop is CASRPATSGRYQETQYF. The CDR3 nucleotides are TGCGCCAGCAGACCCGCAACAAGCGGGAGGTACCAAGAGACCCAGTACTTC.

In its sample, this clone was seen once. DNA of the CDR3: TGTGCCAGCTCGCAAGAGCGCCATTGGGATACGCAGTATTTT. It yields the protein CASSQERHWDTQYF. The rearrangement joins TRBV18 to TRBJ2-3; D not certain. V was trimmed by 6 bases and J by 6 bases, leaving 16 bases between them. This CDR3 comprises 14 residues. From germline, CDR1 is KGHSH and CDR2 LQKENI. The variable domain in full, completed from reference TRBV18 and TRBJ2-3, reads NAGVMQNPRHLVRRRGQEARLRCSPMKGHSHVYWYRQLPEEGLKFMVYLQKENIIDESGMPKERFSAEFPKEGPSILRIQQVVRGDSAAYFCASSQERHWDTQYFGPGTRLTVL.

This chain uses TRBV6-5 with TRBJ2-2; 8 bases map to TRBD2. The CDR3 sequence is 13 residues long. Germline CDR1 and CDR2: MNHEY and SVGAGI. V shed 8 bases and J 6 bases; nucleotides not matched to a gene: 5. CDR3 nucleotide sequence: TGTGCCAGCCGGGGGGGCCGTTCCGGGGAGCTGTTTTTT. It encodes CASRGGRSGELFF.

The J gene is TRBJ1-4, the V gene TRBV18, with 8 bases that match TRBD1. J was trimmed by 3 bases and V by 3 bases; bases with no gene match: 9. Germline loops: CDR1 KGHSH, CDR2 LQKENI. The CDR3 totals 17 residues. The CDR3 DNA follows: TGTGCCAGCTCACCCGGAGCAGGGGGCTCGGCTAATGAAAAACTGTTTTTT. This translates into CASSPGAGGSANEKLFF.

This chain joins TRBV4-1 and TRBJ1-4; no clear D gene. This CDR3 has 13 amino acids. V lost 4 bases and J lost 7, with 10 bases in between. Per germline, CDR1 MGHRA and CDR2 YSYEKL. CDR3 residues: CASSLRETEKLFF. CDR3 nucleotide sequence: TGCGCCAGCAGCCTACGGGAGACTGAAAAACTGTTTTTT.

The chain joins TRBV4-1 to TRBJ1-2; weak D call: TRBD1 (5 bases). Germline CDR1 reads MGHRA; CDR2 reads YSYEKL. The V gene lost 0 bases and the J gene lost 4 bases, with 9 bases spanning the gap. The CDR3 spans 14 residues. The CDR3 loop reads CASSQEQVSYGYTF. The CDR3 DNA follows: TGCGCCAGCAGCCAAGAACAGGTCAGCTATGGCTACACCTTC.

The rearrangement uses TRBV4-1 and TRBJ1-2; TRBD1 matches at 8 bases. There are 16 residues in the CDR3. The germline CDR1 and CDR2 sequences are MGHRA and YSYEKL. Losses at the gene ends were 0 bases for V and 8 bases for J; bases not matched to a gene: 11. The CDR3 nucleotides read TGCGCCAGCAGCCAAGACCCGGGACAGGAAGCAATCGGCTACACCTTC. This translates into CASSQDPGQEAIGYTF.

This rearrangement joins TRBV9 to TRBJ2-1, with 9 positions matching TRBD1. Looked up from germline, CDR1 is SGDLS and CDR2 is YYNGEE. Trimming cost V 0 bases and J 4 bases; bases outside gene matches: 5. CDR3 length: 16 residues. CDR3 protein: CASSVASGTGYNEQFF. The CDR3 nucleotides are TGTGCCAGCAGCGTAGCGTCCGGGACAGGGTACAATGAGCAGTTCTTC.

V is TRBV3-1 (or the pseudogene TRBV3-2) and J is TRBJ2-7; maybe TRBD1 (5 bases). Germline lookup yields CDR1 LGHDT and CDR2 YNNKEL (reference sequence). There are 14 residues in the CDR3. V lost 2 bases to trimming and J lost 0 bases, with 8 bases between them. CDR3 residues: CASSQTRVSYEQYF. CDR3 nucleotide sequence: TGTGCCAGCAGCCAAACCAGGGTCTCCTACGAGCAGTACTTC.

V usage is TRBV19 and J usage is TRBJ1-2; D is unclear. CDR3 length: 14 amino acids. V shed 3 bases and J shed 3 bases, with 11 bases lying between them. Per germline, CDR1 LNHDA and CDR2 SQIVND (reference sequence). Here the CDR3 reads CASSMSPEDYGYTF. The CDR3 DNA reads as TGTGCCAGTAGTATGTCCCCAGAGGACTATGGCTACACCTTC.

The gene calls are TRBV7-6 and TRBJ1-1; D possibly corresponds to TRBD1 (6 bases). This CDR3 is built from 15 residues. Trimming shortened V by 1 base and J by 5 bases, and 14 bases separated the two germline ends. The V gene's germline CDR1 is SGHVS and CDR2 FNYEAQ. DNA for the CDR3: TGTGCCAGCAGCTTAGGAACCCAGGGGATGACTGAAGCTTTCTTT. The encoded protein is CASSLGTQGMTEAFF.

The chain is built from TRBV3-1 (or the pseudogene TRBV3-2) and TRBJ2-1; TRBD2 matches at 13 bases. Germline V lookup: CDR1 LGHDT, CDR2 YNNKEL (reference sequence). The CDR3 loop spans 18 amino acids. Trimming cost V 3 bases and J 1 base; bases outside gene matches: 6. The CDR3 DNA follows: TGTGCCAGCAGCCACGGACTAGCGGGGGAATCGTCCTACAATGAGCAGTTCTTC. Translating it yields CASSHGLAGESSYNEQFF.

The chain employs TRBV3-1 (or the pseudogene TRBV3-2) and TRBJ2-7, with 9 bases aligning to TRBD2. With V trimmed by 0 bases and J by 2 bases, 5 bases remained unmatched. The length of the CDR3 is 16 residues. Germline lookup yields CDR1 LGHDT and CDR2 YNNKEL (reference sequence). The CDR3 region has the DNA TGTGCCAGCAGCCAAGATTCGGCGGGGGGGACCTACGAGCAGTACTTC. It specifies CASSQDSAGGTYEQYF.

V and J are TRBV7-2 and TRBJ1-2, with D perhaps TRBD1 (5 bases). V gave up 0 bases and J gave up 3 bases, with 11 bases separating them. Germline V gives CDR1 SGHTA, CDR2 FQGNSA. This CDR3 spans 15 amino acids. CDR3: CASSLALWGDYGYTF. For the CDR3, the DNA is TGTGCCAGCAGCTTAGCTCTTTGGGGGGACTATGGCTACACCTTC.